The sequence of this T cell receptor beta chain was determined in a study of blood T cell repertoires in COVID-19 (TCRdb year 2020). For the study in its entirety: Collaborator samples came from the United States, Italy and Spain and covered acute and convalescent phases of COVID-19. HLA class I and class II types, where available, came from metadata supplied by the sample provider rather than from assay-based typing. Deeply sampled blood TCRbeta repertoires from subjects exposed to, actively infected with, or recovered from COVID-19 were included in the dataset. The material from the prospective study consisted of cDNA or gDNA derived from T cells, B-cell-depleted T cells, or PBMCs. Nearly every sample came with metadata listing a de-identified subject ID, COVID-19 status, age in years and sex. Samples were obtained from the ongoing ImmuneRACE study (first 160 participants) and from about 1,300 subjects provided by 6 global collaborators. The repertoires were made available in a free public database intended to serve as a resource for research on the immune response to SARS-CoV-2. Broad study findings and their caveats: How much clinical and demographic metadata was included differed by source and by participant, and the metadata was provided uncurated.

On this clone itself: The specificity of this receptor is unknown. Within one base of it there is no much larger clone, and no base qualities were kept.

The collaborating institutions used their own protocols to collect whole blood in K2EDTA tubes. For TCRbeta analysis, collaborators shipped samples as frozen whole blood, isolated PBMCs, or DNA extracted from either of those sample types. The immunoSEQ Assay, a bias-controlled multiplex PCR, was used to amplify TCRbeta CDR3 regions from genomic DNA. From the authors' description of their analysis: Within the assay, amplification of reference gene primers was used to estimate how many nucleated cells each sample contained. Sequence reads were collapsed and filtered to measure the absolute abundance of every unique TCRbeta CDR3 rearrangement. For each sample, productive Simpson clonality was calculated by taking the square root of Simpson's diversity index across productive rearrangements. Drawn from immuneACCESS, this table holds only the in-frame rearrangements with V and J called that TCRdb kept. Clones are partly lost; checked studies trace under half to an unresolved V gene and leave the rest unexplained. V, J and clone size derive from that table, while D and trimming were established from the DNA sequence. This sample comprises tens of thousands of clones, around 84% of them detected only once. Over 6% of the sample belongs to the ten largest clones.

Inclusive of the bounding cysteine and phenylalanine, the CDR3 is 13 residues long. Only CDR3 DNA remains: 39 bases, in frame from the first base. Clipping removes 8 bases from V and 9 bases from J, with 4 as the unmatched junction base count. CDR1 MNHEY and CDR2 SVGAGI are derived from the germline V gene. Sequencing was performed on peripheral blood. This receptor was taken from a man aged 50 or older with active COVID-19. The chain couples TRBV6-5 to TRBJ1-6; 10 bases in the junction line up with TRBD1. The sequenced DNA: TGTGCCAGCGCGGGACAGGGGTTTTCACCCCTCCACTTT. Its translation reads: CASAGQGFSPLHF.